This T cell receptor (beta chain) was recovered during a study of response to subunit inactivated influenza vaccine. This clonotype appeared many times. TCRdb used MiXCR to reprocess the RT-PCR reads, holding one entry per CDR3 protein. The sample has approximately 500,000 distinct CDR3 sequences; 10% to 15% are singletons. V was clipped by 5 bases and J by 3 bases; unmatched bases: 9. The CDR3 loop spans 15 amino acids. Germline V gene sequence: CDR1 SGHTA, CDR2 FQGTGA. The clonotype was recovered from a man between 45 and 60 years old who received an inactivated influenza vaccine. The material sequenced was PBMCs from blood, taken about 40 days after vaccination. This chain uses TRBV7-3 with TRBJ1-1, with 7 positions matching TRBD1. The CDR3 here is CASSLGGGTDTEAFF. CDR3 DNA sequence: TGTGCCAGCAGCCTGGGGGGTGGGACAGACACTGAAGCTTTCTTT.